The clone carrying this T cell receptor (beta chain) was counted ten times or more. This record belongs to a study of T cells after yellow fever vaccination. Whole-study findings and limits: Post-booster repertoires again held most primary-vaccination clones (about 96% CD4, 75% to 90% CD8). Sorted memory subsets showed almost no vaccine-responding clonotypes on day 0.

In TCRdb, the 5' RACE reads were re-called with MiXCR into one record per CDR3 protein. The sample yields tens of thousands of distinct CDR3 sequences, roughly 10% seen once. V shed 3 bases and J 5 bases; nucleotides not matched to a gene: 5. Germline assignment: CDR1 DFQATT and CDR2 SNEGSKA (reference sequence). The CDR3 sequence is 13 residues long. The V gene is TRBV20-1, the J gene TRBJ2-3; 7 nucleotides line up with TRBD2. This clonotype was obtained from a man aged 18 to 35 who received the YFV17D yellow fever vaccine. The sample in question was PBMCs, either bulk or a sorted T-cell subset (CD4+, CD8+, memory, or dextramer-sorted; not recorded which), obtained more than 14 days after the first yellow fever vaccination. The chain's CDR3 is CSARSRTRDTQYF. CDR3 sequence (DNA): TGCAGTGCTAGGTCTCGGACTAGAGATACGCAGTATTTT.